These 20 T cell receptor beta chains share one sample of origin, sequenced in a study of blood T cell repertoires in COVID-19 (dated by TCRdb to about 2020). Library creation used the immunoSEQ multiplex PCR assay. Sourced from immuneACCESS, this table was stored by TCRdb with only in-frame sequences that have V and J called. A share of the clones is absent; for the studies checked, an unresolved V gene accounts for under half, and the remainder has no known explanation. Within this sample are approximately 190,000 clones, with 84% of them counted one time only. About 3.3% of the sample comes from the top ten. The sample was PBMCs or T cells enriched from blood (not recorded which). Receptor source: a woman aged 25 to 45 who had been exposed to COVID-19.

This chain connects TRBV7-3 to TRBJ1-2; D is possibly TRBD1 (6 bases). The V and J ends lost 1 base and 2 bases respectively, with 11 bases between them. Looked up from germline, CDR1 is SGHTA and CDR2 is FQGTGA. CDR3 length: 15 amino acids. CDR3 sequence: CASSLNGQRNYGYTF. The DNA for the CDR3 is TGTGCCAGCAGCTTAAATGGACAGCGAAACTATGGCTACACCTTC.

J is TRBJ1-5 and V is TRBV4-3, with 7 bases aligning to TRBD1. The J segment lost 0 bases and the V segment lost 3 bases, leaving 5 bases of the junction unmatched. The CDR3 consists of 16 residues. From germline, CDR1 is LGHNA and CDR2 YSLEER. The CDR3 region is CASSQATGDSNQPQHF. CDR3 bases: TGCGCCAGCAGCCAGGCTACAGGGGATAGCAATCAGCCCCAGCATTTT.

The chain is built from TRBV7-6 and TRBJ1-4; D is possibly TRBD1 (6 bases). CDR1 and CDR2 (germline): SGHVS, FNYEAQ. The length of the CDR3 is 14 residues. The V gene lost 4 bases and the J gene lost 8 bases, with 14 bases spanning the gap. CDR3 DNA: TGTGCCAGCAGCTCGGGACAAAAGGCGGAAAAACTGTTTTTT. It specifies CASSSGQKAEKLFF. Complete variable domain (other parts from reference TRBV7-6 and TRBJ1-4): GAGVSQSPRYKVTKRGQDVALRCDPISGHVSLYWYRQALGQGPEFLTYFNYEAQQDKSGLPNDRFSAERPEGSISTLTIQRTEQRDSAMYRCASSSGQKAEKLFFGSGTQLSVL.

This chain links TRBV6-5 with TRBJ1-1; D is uncertain. Germline loops: CDR1 MNHEY, CDR2 SVGAGI. V was clipped by 2 bases and J by 6 bases, with 13 bases between them. This CDR3 region has 14 residues. The CDR3 reads CASSYEYPTPEAFF. In nucleotides, the CDR3 is TGTGCCAGCAGTTACGAATACCCTACCCCTGAAGCTTTCTTT.

This clone has a single count. The chain employs TRBV7-9 and TRBJ1-2, with TRBD1 matching over 11 bases. The germline gives CDR1 SEHNR, CDR2 FQNEAQ (reference sequence). The CDR3 consists of 13 residues. V was pared by 8 bases and J by 4 bases, with 3 bases of the junction left unmatched. The CDR3 here is CASVGQGAYGYTF. CDR3 DNA sequence: TGTGCCAGCGTCGGACAGGGGGCCTATGGCTACACCTTC.

The chain employs TRBV7-2 and TRBJ1-1; 10 positions match TRBD1. The CDR3 loop spans 13 amino acids. V lost 4 bases to trimming and J lost 8 bases; unmatched junction nucleotides: 4. Germline V gene lookup returns CDR1 SGHTA and CDR2 FQGNSA. DNA of the CDR3: TGTGCCAGCAGCTCTGACAGGGGGCTAGAAGCTTTCTTT. Protein product: CASSSDRGLEAFF.

V usage is TRBV7-3 and J usage is TRBJ2-5; 7 bases line up with TRBD2. Looked up from germline, CDR1 is SGHTA and CDR2 is FQGTGA. V was pared by 5 bases and J by 5 bases, with 5 bases of the junction left unmatched. This CDR3 has 13 residues. This CDR3 is CASSVTSRETQYF. CDR3 nucleotides: TGTGCCAGCAGCGTGACTAGCCGGGAGACCCAGTACTTC.

This chain connects TRBV19 to TRBJ1-1; D unclear. Between the trimmed V and J ends, which lost 1 base and 0 bases, there was a span of 3 bases. The CDR3 consists of 13 residues. Per the germline V gene, CDR1 is LNHDA and CDR2 is SQIVND (reference sequence). The CDR3 is CASSIAMNTEAFF. In nucleotides, the CDR3 is TGTGCCAGTAGTATAGCAATGAACACTGAAGCTTTCTTT.

The chain combines TRBV5-8 with TRBJ2-7; 7 positions agree with TRBD1. The CDR3 runs 15 residues. Germline loops: CDR1 SGHTS, CDR2 YDEGEE. The ends lost 4 bases at V and 5 bases at J; junction bases unmatched: 12. CDR3 region: CASSREDRVRNEQYF. The CDR3 region has the DNA TGTGCCAGCAGCCGGGAAGACAGGGTAAGAAACGAGCAGTACTTC.

This chain connects TRBV5-1 to TRBJ2-2, with D perhaps matching TRBD1 (5 bases). Between the trimmed V and J ends, which lost 4 bases and 4 bases, there was a span of 8 bases. The CDR3 contains 13 residues. Per germline, CDR1 SGHRS and CDR2 YFSETQ. CDR3 sequence: CASSPDTTGELFF. The CDR3 region has the DNA TGCGCCAGCAGCCCGGACACCACCGGGGAGCTGTTTTTT.

For the CDR3, the DNA is TGTGCCAGCAGGACGACAGGGTTAGCTGAAGCTTTCTTT. Translating gives CASRTTGLAEAFF. The rearrangement uses TRBV6-5 and TRBJ1-1, with 7 bases matching TRBD1. The V gene's germline CDR1 is MNHEY and CDR2 SVGAGI. This CDR3 has 13 residues. J gave up 6 bases and V 6 bases, and 7 bases lay outside the gene matches.

V gene TRBV5-6 combines with J gene TRBJ1-6; D not resolved. The CDR3 is 16 residues long. With 0 bases removed from V and 9 bases from J, the gap between germline ends came to 16 bases. CDR1 is SGHDT, CDR2 YYEEEE, per germline. The CDR3 DNA sequence: TGTGCCAGCAGCTTGGGGACCGGGATGGGAATTTCACCCCTCCACTTT. It codes for CASSLGTGMGISPLHF.

The genes are TRBV27 and TRBJ1-1; 10 bases line up with TRBD1. The germline gives CDR1 MNHEY, CDR2 SMNVEV (reference sequence). The CDR3 length is 13 residues. The trim removed 9 bases at V and 8 bases at J, leaving 9 bases unmatched. CDR3 coding DNA: TGTGCCAGTAGGGCAGGGGACAGGGGCGAAGCTTTCTTT. Protein sequence: CASRAGDRGEAFF.

J is TRBJ2-2 and V is TRBV9, with D perhaps TRBD2 (6 bases). This CDR3 is 15 amino acids long. Trimming removed 0 bases from V and 4 bases from J, with 10 bases in between. Germline CDR1 is SGDLS and CDR2 is YYNGEE. The CDR3 bases are TGTGCCAGCAGCGTAGCTTCGGAGGGCACCGGGGAGCTGTTTTTT. Translated, it gives CASSVASEGTGELFF.

This clone has only one observation. The chain recombines TRBV12-5 with TRBJ1-2, with D unresolved. The CDR3 is made up of 12 amino acids. Trimming took off 6 bases at V and 8 bases at J, with 13 bases between the two ends. Germline V gene lookup returns CDR1 LGHNT and CDR2 FRNRAP. The CDR3 DNA follows: TGTGCTAGTGGATACGGGAACACGGGCTACACCTTC. This gives the protein CASGYGNTGYTF.

The V gene is TRBV3-1 (or the pseudogene TRBV3-2), the J gene TRBJ2-7, with TRBD2 matching over 7 bases. The J segment lost 2 bases and the V segment lost 3 bases, leaving 4 bases of the junction unmatched. The germline V gene has CDR1 LGHDT and CDR2 YNNKEL (reference sequence). There are 14 residues in the CDR3. In DNA, the CDR3 is TGTGCCAGCAGCCAGAGCGCGGGAGCCTACGAGCAGTACTTC. This translates into CASSQSAGAYEQYF.

The chain employs TRBV11-2 and TRBJ1-2, with D possibly matching TRBD1 (6 bases). CDR3 length: 15 residues. In germline, CDR1 is SGHAT, CDR2 FQNNGV. V lost 5 bases, J lost 7 bases, and 20 bases lay in between. The CDR3 region is CASSPPLTGPGGYTF. CDR3 in DNA: TGTGCCAGCAGCCCCCCATTAACAGGGCCCGGTGGCTACACCTTC. Full variable domain (remainder filled in from reference TRBV11-2 and TRBJ1-2): EAGVAQSPRYKIIEKRQSVAFWCNPISGHATLYWYQQILGQGPKLLIQFQNNGVVDDSQLPKDRFSAERLKGVDSTLKIQPAKLEDSAVYLCASSPPLTGPGGYTFGSGTRLTVV.

This clone was counted only a few times. V usage is TRBV6-6 and J usage is TRBJ2-7; 10 positions agree with TRBD1. This CDR3 spans 16 amino acids. V was clipped by 5 bases and J by 3 bases; unmatched bases: 10. The germline gives CDR1 MNHNY, CDR2 SVGAGI (reference sequence). CDR3: CASSNPGQGFVYEQYF. CDR3 in DNA: TGTGCCAGCAGTAATCCGGGACAGGGGTTTGTCTACGAGCAGTACTTC.

The chain recombines TRBV7-9 with TRBJ2-3; 8 bases match TRBD2. The CDR3 contains 16 residues. Germline CDR1 is SEHNR and CDR2 is FQNEAQ (reference sequence). J lost 2 bases, V lost 6 bases, and 10 bases had no gene match. For the CDR3, the DNA is TGTGCCAGCAGGGCTCCAGCGGGGGCCCTCACAGATACGCAGTATTTT. It yields the protein CASRAPAGALTDTQYF.

The chain recombines TRBV7-9 with TRBJ2-7, with D tentatively TRBD2 (5 bases). The CDR3 spans 11 residues. With 6 bases removed from V and 3 bases from J, the gap between germline ends came to 6 bases. Germline V gene data show CDR1 as SEHNR and CDR2 as FQNEAQ (reference sequence). This chain's CDR3 is CASRRDYEQYF. CDR3 DNA sequence: TGTGCCAGCAGACGGGACTACGAGCAGTACTTC.